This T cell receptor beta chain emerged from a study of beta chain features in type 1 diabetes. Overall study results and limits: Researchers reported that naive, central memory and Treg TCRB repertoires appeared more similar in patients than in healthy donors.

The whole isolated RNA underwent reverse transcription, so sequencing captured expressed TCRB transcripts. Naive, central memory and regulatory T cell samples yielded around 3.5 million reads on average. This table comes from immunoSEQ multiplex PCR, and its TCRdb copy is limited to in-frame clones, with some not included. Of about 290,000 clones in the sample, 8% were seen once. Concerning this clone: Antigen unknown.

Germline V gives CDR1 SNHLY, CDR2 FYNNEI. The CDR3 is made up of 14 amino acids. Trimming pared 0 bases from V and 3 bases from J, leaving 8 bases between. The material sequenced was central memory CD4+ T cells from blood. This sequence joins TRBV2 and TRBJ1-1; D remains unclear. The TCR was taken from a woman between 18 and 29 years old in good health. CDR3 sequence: CASSEALGYTEAFF. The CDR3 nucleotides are TGTGCCAGCAGTGAAGCACTAGGGTACACTGAAGCTTTCTTT.